The 31 T cell receptor beta chains in this list originate from one sample, sequenced in a study of shared clonotypes between healthy human individuals. Assay: immunoSEQ multiplex PCR; the TCRdb copy retains only in-frame clones and omits some. The sample includes about 2.3 million clones, 80% to 95% seen only once; the top ten take 0.37%. Sequencing was carried out using naive CD4+ T cells from PBMCs. The subset: CD45RA+ positively selected. The receptors come from a man between 18 and 35 years old in good health. Some clones in this sample may be carry-over from other donors' samples.

This rearrangement joins TRBV6-5 to TRBJ2-2, with a weak D call TRBD1 (6 bases). CDR3 size: 14 residues. Per the germline V gene, CDR1 is MNHEY and CDR2 is SVGAGI. Trimming cost V 8 bases and J 4 bases, with 14 bases left between them. CDR3 bases: TGTGCCAGCGTTCGGGACATTAGCACCGGGGAGCTGTTTTTT. It translates to CASVRDISTGELFF.

The CDR3 sequence is CATSRDRQALYNEQFF. The CDR3 region has the DNA TGTGCCACCAGCAGAGACCGACAGGCTCTTTACAATGAGCAGTTCTTC. V is TRBV15 and J is TRBJ2-1, with D possibly TRBD1 on 6 matching bases. This CDR3 spans 16 amino acids. The V end lost 0 bases, the J end lost 4 bases, and 13 bases lay between the germline ends. The germline CDR1 and CDR2 sequences are LNHNV and YYDKDF (reference sequence).

CDR3 coding DNA: TGCAGCGCCCATGGCAGGGGGCGACCCTACGAGCAGTACTTC. Protein product: CSAHGRGRPYEQYF. The gene calls are TRBV29-1 and TRBJ2-7, with TRBD1 matching 8 bases. With V trimmed by 7 bases and J by 2 bases, 10 bases remained unmatched. CDR3 length: 14 residues. From germline, CDR1 is SQVTM and CDR2 ANQGSEA.

The chain has TRBV12-2 and TRBJ2-1; TRBD1 reflects the table's D call only, with no check against the DNA. TRBV12-2 is a known pseudogene. This CDR3 has 17 residues. The CDR3 sequence: CASRSEIRDIAYNEQFF. Written as DNA, the CDR3 is TGTGCAAGTCGCTCAGAGATCCGGGACATAGCCTACAATGAGCAGTTCTTC.

This rearrangement joins TRBV5-1 to TRBJ2-3, with 13 bases lining up with TRBD2. The J segment lost 6 bases and the V segment lost 1 base, leaving 11 bases of the junction unmatched. The CDR3 consists of 18 residues. Germline loops: CDR1 SGHRS, CDR2 YFSETQ. CDR3 sequence (DNA): TGCGCCAGCAGCTTGAGTGGACTAGCGGGAGTCGGGCTCGATACGCAGTATTTT. Amino acids: CASSLSGLAGVGLDTQYF.

This chain joins TRBV27 and TRBJ1-5; D not resolved. The CDR3 spans 14 residues. V was cut by 8 bases and J by 2 bases, with 13 bases left in between. Germline loops: CDR1 MNHEY, CDR2 SMNVEV (reference sequence). The CDR3 is CASSPVSGNQPQHF. In nucleotides, the CDR3 is TGTGCCAGCTCCCCCGTCTCTGGCAATCAGCCCCAGCATTTT.

The gene calls are TRBV30 and TRBJ1-1; weak D call: TRBD1 (6 bases). The germline CDR1 and CDR2 sequences are GTSNPN and SVGIG (reference sequence). Trimming took off 8 bases at V and 3 bases at J, with 16 bases between the two ends. The CDR3 consists of 13 residues. The CDR3 region has the DNA TGTGCCGCTCCTGGGGGCCCGGACACTGAAGCTTTCTTT. Its translation: CAAPGGPDTEAFF.

The chain combines TRBV19 with TRBJ2-7; D possibly matches TRBD1 or TRBD2 (6 bases each). The V end was cut by 6 bases, the J end by 7 bases, with 22 bases between. The CDR3 sequence is 15 residues long. The V gene's germline CDR1 is LNHDA and CDR2 SQIVND (reference sequence). The CDR3 region is CASSTGADPPYEQYF. The CDR3 nucleotides read TGTGCCAGTAGCACGGGGGCGGATCCCCCTTATGAGCAGTACTTC.

This chain joins TRBV5-1 and TRBJ2-7; 14 bases are a match to TRBD2. V lost 3 bases to trimming and J lost 5 bases; unmatched junction nucleotides: 10. Per the germline V gene, CDR1 is SGHRS and CDR2 is YFSETQ. The CDR3 runs 17 residues. CDR3 amino acids: CASSSLPGTSGRDEQYF. CDR3 bases: TGCGCCAGCAGCTCTCTTCCGGGGACTAGCGGGAGAGACGAGCAGTACTTC.

This clone was picked up one time. The J gene is TRBJ1-5, the V gene TRBV7-9, with 8 bases aligning to TRBD1. CDR1 is SEHNR, CDR2 FQNEAQ, per germline (reference sequence). The CDR3 has 18 residues. The J segment lost 2 bases and the V segment lost 8 bases, leaving 17 bases of the junction unmatched. The CDR3 DNA reads TGTGCCAGCGGCCGCGGGGGGTCCGGGACAGGAGGCAATCAGCCCCAGCATTTT. This encodes CASGRGGSGTGGNQPQHF.

This sequence joins TRBV5-8 and TRBJ2-6; D call uncertain. The CDR3 loop spans 16 amino acids. Germline V gene sequence: CDR1 SGHTS, CDR2 YDEGEE. V was pared by 4 bases and J by 2 bases, with 13 bases between. CDR3 bases: TGTGCCAGCAGCCCCCGGGCTGGGGCTGGGGCCAACGTCCTGACTTTC. Protein sequence: CASSPRAGAGANVLTF. The whole variable domain, remainder taken from reference TRBV5-8 and TRBJ2-6, is EAGVTQSPTHLIKTRGQQATLRCSPISGHTSVYWYQQALGLGLQFLLWYDEGEERNRGNFPPRFSGRQFPNYSSELNVNALELEDSALYLCASSPRAGAGANVLTFGAGSRLTVL.

The gene calls are TRBV28 and TRBJ2-1; no firm D call. Trimming removed 6 bases from V and 10 bases from J, with 19 bases in between. The V gene's germline CDR1 is MDHEN and CDR2 SYDVKM. There are 14 residues in the CDR3. CDR3 amino acids: CASRPGPTPWEQFF. The CDR3 DNA is TGTGCCAGCAGACCTGGGCCTACACCATGGGAGCAGTTCTTC.

The chain has TRBV6-1 and TRBJ2-5, with 12 nucleotides matching TRBD2. Germline trimming cut 4 bases from V and 1 base from J; bases unmatched to any gene: 7. This CDR3 region has 17 residues. The germline gives CDR1 MNHNS, CDR2 SASEGT. The CDR3 nucleotides read TGTGCCAGCAGTGCGGGGCGACTAGCGGGAGCCCAAGAGACCCAGTACTTC. This sequence encodes CASSAGRLAGAQETQYF.

This clone came up once. The chain is built from TRBV7-3 and TRBJ2-6; 13 positions match TRBD2. V dropped 4 bases and J dropped 5; count of bases not matched to a gene: 8. There are 18 residues in the CDR3. Per the germline V gene, CDR1 is SGHTA and CDR2 is FQGTGA. In DNA, the CDR3 is TGTGCCAGCAGCTATACTGGACTAGCGGGGGATCGGGCCAACGTCCTGACTTTC. This sequence encodes CASSYTGLAGDRANVLTF.

The chain links TRBV7-9 to TRBJ2-5; 9 bases agree with TRBD2. V was clipped by 5 bases and J by 2 bases; unmatched bases: 9. The CDR3 runs to 16 residues. In germline, CDR1 is SEHNR, CDR2 FQNEAQ (reference sequence). CDR3 residues: CASSPLAGDLQETQYF. DNA for the CDR3: TGTGCCAGCAGCCCGTTAGCGGGAGACCTTCAAGAGACCCAGTACTTC.

CDR3 nucleotides: TGTGCCTGGAGTGTTGGCAGCCGTTTTAAGCCCCAGCATTTT. Translated, it gives CAWSVGSRFKPQHF. The V gene is TRBV30, the J gene TRBJ1-5; D ambiguous. The CDR3 sequence is 14 residues long. With 0 bases removed from V and 8 bases from J, the gap between germline ends came to 14 bases. Germline loops: CDR1 GTSNPN, CDR2 SVGIG (reference sequence).

This chain joins TRBV28 and TRBJ2-7, with D perhaps TRBD1 (6 bases). Looked up from germline, CDR1 is MDHEN and CDR2 is SYDVKM. This CDR3 is 16 amino acids long. V lost 5 bases, J lost 0 bases, and 17 bases lay in between. The CDR3 DNA reads TGTGCCAGCAGTAGCGACAGGAGTCCCTTCTCCTACGAGCAGTACTTC. Protein: CASSSDRSPFSYEQYF.

V and J are TRBV5-5 and TRBJ1-5; possible D gene TRBD1, 6 bases. The V end was cut by 0 bases, the J end by 6 bases, with 16 bases between. The germline V gene has CDR1 SGHKS and CDR2 YYEKEE (reference sequence). The CDR3 has 16 amino acids. The CDR3 region is CASSLGGGIGGQPQHF. CDR3 nucleotides: TGTGCCAGCAGCTTGGGTGGAGGCATAGGGGGTCAGCCCCAGCATTTT.

The chain carries TRBV18 and TRBJ2-7, with 12 bases that match TRBD2. The V gene end was trimmed by 6 bases and the J gene end by 5 bases; junction bases not matched to a gene: 20. Germline values: CDR1 KGHSH, CDR2 LQKENI. The CDR3 totals 19 residues. Here the CDR3 reads CASSRRGGTGLAGRDEQYF. The CDR3, as DNA: TGTGCCAGCTCGCGCAGAGGGGGGACTGGACTAGCGGGACGGGACGAGCAGTACTTC.

The CDR3 protein is CASSLASADTQYF. The CDR3 DNA is TGTGCCAGCAGCTTAGCGAGTGCAGATACGCAGTATTTT. This sequence joins TRBV7-2 and TRBJ2-3; unclear D gene. This CDR3 spans 13 amino acids. The V end was cut by 0 bases, the J end by 4 bases, with 5 bases between. CDR1 is SGHTA and CDR2 is FQGNSA in the germline V gene.

As regards this clone: The sample contains more than one DNA sequence encoding this CDR3. The rearrangement links TRBV19 to TRBJ2-7, with 9 bases aligning to TRBD2. J was trimmed by 0 bases and V by 3 bases; bases with no gene match: 3. The CDR3 loop spans 15 amino acids. Germline loops: CDR1 LNHDA, CDR2 SQIVND (reference sequence). The CDR3 sequence: CASSISSGSSYEQYF. CDR3 in DNA: TGTGCCAGTAGTATTAGTAGCGGGAGCTCCTACGAGCAGTACTTC.

This chain links TRBV7-6 with TRBJ2-7; 11 positions agree with TRBD2. CDR3 length: 15 residues. Germline values: CDR1 SGHVS, CDR2 FNYEAQ. Losses at the gene ends were 2 bases for V and 2 bases for J; bases not matched to a gene: 2. CDR3 coding DNA: TGTGCCAGCAGCTTACTAGCGGGAGGCCCCTACGAGCAGTACTTC. Its protein product is CASSLLAGGPYEQYF.

The chain carries TRBV10-3 and TRBJ2-2, with D possibly being TRBD1 (5 bases). CDR3 length: 16 residues. Looked up from germline, CDR1 is ENHRY and CDR2 is SYGVKD. V dropped 6 bases and J dropped 3 bases, with 17 bases sitting between them. This CDR3 reads CAIRPLLGEDTGELFF. In nucleotides, the CDR3 is TGTGCCATCAGGCCCCTCCTAGGGGAAGACACCGGGGAGCTGTTTTTT.

This clone has a handful of counts. Other DNA sequences of this sample code for an identical CDR3. The chain combines TRBV5-4 with TRBJ2-7; maybe TRBD1 (5 bases). CDR1 SGHNT and CDR2 YYREEE come from the germline V gene (reference sequence). V was pared by 0 bases and J by 3 bases, with 7 bases between. The CDR3 spans 13 residues. CDR3 amino acids: CASSLDRYYEQYF. The CDR3 nucleotides read TGTGCCAGCAGCTTGGACAGGTACTACGAGCAGTACTTC. The whole variable domain, filled in from reference TRBV5-4 and TRBJ2-7, reads ETGVTQSPTHLIKTRGQQVTLRCSSQSGHNTVSWYQQALGQGPQFIFQYYREEENGRGNFPPRFSGLQFPNYSSELNVNALELDDSALYLCASSLDRYYEQYFGPGTRLTVT.

The rearrangement links TRBV29-1 to TRBJ1-1, with 11 bases fitting TRBD1. J gave up 8 bases and V 6 bases, and 14 bases lay outside the gene matches. Germline values: CDR1 SQVTM, CDR2 ANQGSEA. CDR3 length: 15 amino acids. The CDR3 DNA sequence: TGCAGCGTGGGAAACACCGGGACAGGGGGGTTCGAAGCTTTCTTT. Its translation is CSVGNTGTGGFEAFF. Drawing the rest from reference TRBV29-1 and TRBJ1-1, the complete variable domain is SAVISQKPSRDICQRGTSLTIQCQVDSQVTMMFWYRQQPGQSLTLIATANQGSEATYESGFVIDKFPISRPNLTFSTLTVSNMSPEDSSIYLCSVGNTGTGGFEAFFGQGTRLTVV.

This chain connects TRBV28 to TRBJ1-2; unclear D gene. The CDR3 contains 10 residues. V was pared by 5 bases and J by 6 bases, with 4 bases between. Germline CDR1 and CDR2: MDHEN and SYDVKM. CDR3 DNA sequence: TGTGCCAGCAGTGGCAATGGCTACACCTTC. Translated: CASSGNGYTF.

The rearrangement joins TRBV6-1 to TRBJ1-2, with D unclear. V was trimmed by 2 bases and J by 4 bases, leaving 14 bases between them. The CDR3 is made up of 15 amino acids. The germline CDR1 and CDR2 sequences are MNHNS and SASEGT. The CDR3 DNA sequence: TGTGCCAGCAGTGAAAGGTTGGGAGCTCTCTATGGCTACACCTTC. It is translated as CASSERLGALYGYTF.

Remarks on this clone: Different DNA sequences within this sample yield the same CDR3. This chain connects TRBV7-2 to TRBJ1-1; the D is unclear. The CDR3 sequence is 13 residues long. V gave up 1 base and J gave up 0 bases, with 3 bases separating them. The germline gives CDR1 SGHTA, CDR2 FQGNSA. CDR3 bases: TGTGCCAGCAGCTTAGTAGTGAACACTGAAGCTTTCTTT. Translation gives CASSLVVNTEAFF.

The chain employs TRBV4-1 and TRBJ2-1, with D possibly TRBD2 on 6 matching bases. From germline, CDR1 is MGHRA and CDR2 YSYEKL. There are 15 residues in the CDR3. Trimming cost V 4 bases and J 6 bases, with 16 bases left between them. The CDR3 protein is CASSRYTGVRNEQFF. The CDR3 DNA reads TGCGCCAGCAGCCGATACACGGGAGTTCGCAATGAGCAGTTCTTC.

V is TRBV5-4 and J is TRBJ1-3; TRBD1 matches at 7 bases. The CDR3 contains 15 residues. Germline V gives CDR1 SGHNT, CDR2 YYREEE (reference sequence). V was clipped by 4 bases and J by 0 bases; unmatched bases: 4. The chain's CDR3 is CASSKTGNSGNTIYF. CDR3 nucleotide sequence: TGTGCCAGCAGCAAGACAGGGAACTCTGGAAACACCATATATTTT.

V and J are TRBV27 and TRBJ1-4, with D maybe TRBD1 (5 bases). The germline gives CDR1 MNHEY, CDR2 SMNVEV (reference sequence). CDR3 size: 15 residues. Trimming took 2 bases from V and 0 from J, leaving 7 bases between them. In DNA form, the CDR3 reads TGTGCCAGCAGTTTAAGGGGTGCAACTAATGAAAAACTGTTTTTT. Its translation: CASSLRGATNEKLFF.